These 27 T cell receptor beta chains were all obtained from the same sample, sequenced in a study of patients and donors after allogeneic stem cell transplantation. TCRdb reprocessed the RT-PCR reads with MiXCR, giving one entry per CDR3 protein. The table has about a million distinct CDR3 sequences, roughly 17% seen once. Sample: blood, either unsorted or a sorted T cell fraction (not recorded which). These receptors all come from a human donor who was either an allogeneic HSCT recipient or a stem cell or donor lymphocyte infusion donor (not recorded which). It is not recorded whose cells these are; they may come from a transplant donor.

This clonotype was detected a few times. CDR3 region: CASSLLTGPRGRDTQYF. Written as DNA, the CDR3 is TGCGCCAGCAGCTTATTAACCGGGCCCAGAGGGAGAGATACGCAGTATTTT. V is TRBV5-1 and J is TRBJ2-3, with D tentatively TRBD2 (5 bases). The V end was cut by 2 bases, the J end by 5 bases, with 21 bases between. There are 17 residues in the CDR3. CDR1 is SGHRS and CDR2 is YFSETQ in the germline V gene.

The V gene is TRBV20-1, the J gene TRBJ2-1; no clear D gene. CDR1 and CDR2 (germline): DFQATT, SNEGSKA (reference sequence). The CDR3 totals 15 residues. With 5 bases removed from V and 1 base from J, the gap between germline ends came to 15 bases. This chain's CDR3 is CSARLSVSSYNEQFF. The DNA for the CDR3 is TGCAGTGCTCGCTTAAGCGTGAGTTCCTACAATGAGCAGTTCTTC.

This clonotype was observed a handful of times. In nucleotides, the CDR3 is TGTGCCAGCAGCCATTTAAAGGGGACCGGGGAGCTGTTTTTT. Protein sequence: CASSHLKGTGELFF. The genes are TRBV14 and TRBJ2-2, with D possibly TRBD1 on 5 matching bases. CDR3 size: 14 residues. Trimming stripped 3 bases from V and 5 bases from J, with 10 bases between. Per germline, CDR1 SGHDN and CDR2 FVKESK. Combining the CDR3 with reference TRBV14 and TRBJ2-2 gives the whole variable domain EAGVTQFPSHSVIEKGQTVTLRCDPISGHDNLYWYRRVMGKEIKFLLHFVKESKQDESGMPNNRFLAERTGGTYSTLKVQPAELEDSGVYFCASSHLKGTGELFFGEGSRLTVL.

This clonotype was seen a handful of times. The chain couples TRBV13 to TRBJ2-1; D gene uncertain. Trimming took off 0 bases at V and 14 bases at J, with 14 bases between the two ends. This CDR3 has 13 residues. Germline loops: CDR1 PRHDT, CDR2 FYEKMQ (reference sequence). The CDR3 coding sequence is TGTGCCAGCAGCTTAGGGCTGGGCAGGCTTGAGTTCTTC. It yields the protein CASSLGLGRLEFF. Based on the CDR3 plus reference TRBV13 and TRBJ2-1, the full variable domain is AAGVIQSPRHLIKEKRETATLKCYPIPRHDTVYWYQQGPGQDPQFLISFYEKMQSDKGSIPDRFSAQQFSDYHSELNMSSLELGDSALYFCASSLGLGRLEFFGPGTRLTVL.

This chain uses TRBV9 with TRBJ2-7; D is unresolved. This CDR3 comprises 14 residues. Trimming pared 0 bases from V and 5 bases from J, leaving 12 bases between. Germline loops: CDR1 SGDLS, CDR2 YYNGEE. The chain's CDR3 is CASSVGRPLDEQYF. The CDR3 DNA reads TGTGCCAGCAGCGTAGGTCGGCCTTTAGACGAGCAGTACTTC.

This clonotype was detected ten times or more. This chain joins TRBV9 and TRBJ2-1; 13 nucleotides match TRBD2. The trim removed 5 bases at V and 10 bases at J, leaving 9 bases unmatched. CDR1 and CDR2 from the germline V gene are SGDLS and YYNGEE. The CDR3 sequence is 15 residues long. The CDR3: CASRNGLAGDEEQFF. The CDR3 DNA reads TGTGCCAGCAGGAATGGACTAGCGGGAGACGAGGAGCAGTTCTTC.

This clonotype was observed a few times. The J gene is TRBJ2-1, the V gene TRBV5-1; weak D call: TRBD2 (5 bases). CDR3 length: 15 amino acids. The V and J ends lost 7 bases and 4 bases respectively, with 18 bases between them. Looked up from germline, CDR1 is SGHRS and CDR2 is YFSETQ. The CDR3 reads CASSLGLTQYNEQFF. The CDR3 DNA follows: TGCGCCAGCTCCCTAGGACTGACGCAGTACAATGAGCAGTTCTTC.

The CDR3, as DNA: TGTGCCAGCAGCGCGCCAGGGGGACCTTCCTCTGGAAACACCATATATTTT. This translates into CASSAPGGPSSGNTIYF. The genes are TRBV7-9 and TRBJ1-3; 7 bases are shared with TRBD1. CDR3 length: 17 amino acids. CDR1 and CDR2 (germline): SEHNR, FQNEAQ (reference sequence). The V gene end was trimmed by 5 bases and the J gene end by 0 bases; junction bases not matched to a gene: 10.

V is TRBV20-1 and J is TRBJ2-5, with 8 positions matching TRBD2. This CDR3 spans 13 amino acids. V shed 7 bases, J shed 2 bases, and the junction held 6 bases outside the gene matches. Germline values: CDR1 DFQATT, CDR2 SNEGSKA (reference sequence). The CDR3 reads CSVGRGKQETQYF. The CDR3 DNA sequence: TGCAGTGTCGGGAGGGGGAAGCAAGAGACCCAGTACTTC.

The chain uses TRBV6-1 and TRBJ2-7, with 8 bases that match TRBD2. The V gene's germline CDR1 is MNHNS and CDR2 SASEGT. Unmatched junction bases numbered 9, after V lost 6 bases and J lost 2 bases. The CDR3 is 15 residues long. This CDR3 is CASRGTSGAPYEQYF. CDR3 DNA: TGTGCCAGCAGGGGTACTAGCGGAGCCCCCTACGAGCAGTACTTC.

The chain joins TRBV20-1 to TRBJ2-7; D not certain. The CDR3 covers 15 residues. V was pared by 5 bases and J by 0 bases, with 17 bases between. The germline gives CDR1 DFQATT, CDR2 SNEGSKA (reference sequence). The CDR3 DNA reads TGCAGTGCTCCTAAGAGGTCTCCGACCTCCTACGAGCAGTACTTC. Translation: CSAPKRSPTSYEQYF.

The gene calls are TRBV12-3 or TRBV12-4 and TRBJ1-1; D is uncertain. The CDR3 totals 18 residues. V was pared by 3 bases and J by 5 bases, with 25 bases between. For the CDR3, the DNA is TGTGCCAGCAGTTTTGGCAGACTAAAAGAGAAACGGGGAACTGAAGCTTTCTTT. Amino acid sequence: CASSFGRLKEKRGTEAFF.

The chain joins TRBV5-6 to TRBJ1-2; 9 bases align to TRBD1. V trimming: 3 bases; J trimming: 8 bases; junction bases outside the gene matches: 5. Germline V gene sequence: CDR1 SGHDT, CDR2 YYEEEE. The CDR3 totals 13 residues. CDR3 sequence reads: CASSSWDREGYTF. Here the CDR3 DNA reads TGTGCCAGCAGCTCCTGGGACAGGGAAGGCTACACCTTC.

This clonotype was detected a few times. The genes are TRBV4-1 and TRBJ2-7, with 7 bases fitting TRBD2. J lost 3 bases, V lost 2 bases, and 7 bases had no gene match. Germline-derived CDR1 and CDR2 are MGHRA and YSYEKL. The CDR3 covers 15 residues. Written as DNA, the CDR3 is TGCGCCAGCAGCCAAACCACGGGAGGTGACTACGAGCAGTACTTC. Its translation is CASSQTTGGDYEQYF.

This clonotype was observed many times. This chain joins TRBV24-1 and TRBJ2-3; D call uncertain. The CDR3 has 16 residues. V was pared by 4 bases and J by 1 base, with 14 bases between. Germline V gene data show CDR1 as KGHDR and CDR2 as SFDVKD. Written as DNA, the CDR3 is TGTGCCACCAGTGACGCCGTTGACGGGCGCACAGATACGCAGTATTTT. Encoded protein: CATSDAVDGRTDTQYF.

This clonotype was counted at least ten times. V is TRBV5-1 and J is TRBJ2-1; maybe TRBD1 (6 bases). Trimming shortened V by 4 bases and J by 4 bases, and 15 bases separated the two germline ends. The germline CDR1 and CDR2 sequences are SGHRS and YFSETQ. The CDR3 is 15 residues long. The CDR3 coding sequence is TGCGCCAGCAGCCCCCCGGGACAACGGTACAATGAGCAGTTCTTC. Translated: CASSPPGQRYNEQFF.

This clonotype was recorded a few times. This rearrangement joins TRBV6-1 to TRBJ2-2, with D possibly being TRBD1 (6 bases). The CDR3 covers 17 residues. CDR1 and CDR2 (germline): MNHNS, SASEGT. Trimming removed 6 bases from V and 7 bases from J, with 24 bases in between. As DNA, the CDR3 is TGTGCCAGCAGCCTGAACCAGAACAGGGTGTTCGTCGGGGAGCTGTTTTTT. Encoded protein: CASSLNQNRVFVGELFF.

The chain has TRBV6-1 and TRBJ1-5; TRBD1 matches at 8 bases. Trimming removed 10 bases from V and 1 base from J; junction bases left unmatched: 6. The germline gives CDR1 MNHNS, CDR2 SASEGT. The CDR3 spans 14 residues. CDR3 sequence: CATQGAKSNQPQHF. In DNA form, the CDR3 reads TGTGCCACCCAGGGGGCGAAGAGCAATCAGCCCCAGCATTTT.

This clonotype appeared a few times. V and J are TRBV6-2 or TRBV6-3 and TRBJ1-1; D not resolved. Trimming cost V 5 bases and J 3 bases, with 16 bases left between them. Per the germline V gene, CDR1 is MNHEY and CDR2 is SVGEGT. This CDR3 region has 15 residues. This CDR3 reads CASSLASRRHTEAFF. The CDR3 bases are TGTGCCAGCAGTCTAGCCTCACGGAGACACACTGAAGCTTTCTTT.

This chain's CDR3 is CASSSTGTGLEQFF. CDR3 in DNA: TGTGCCAGCAGCTCGACTGGGACAGGTCTTGAGCAGTTCTTC. The rearrangement uses TRBV5-6 and TRBJ2-1; the match to TRBD1 covers 8 bases. The germline CDR1 and CDR2 sequences are SGHDT and YYEEEE. Trimming cost V 3 bases and J 9 bases; bases outside gene matches: 8. This CDR3 spans 14 amino acids.

This sequence joins TRBV7-9 and TRBJ1-1, with D maybe TRBD1 (5 bases). CDR3 length equals 11 residues. Trimming shortened V by 4 bases and J by 8 bases, and 8 bases separated the two germline ends. Germline V gives CDR1 SEHNR, CDR2 FQNEAQ (reference sequence). The CDR3 DNA is TGTGCCAGCAGCTCGACAGTCGAAGCTTTCTTT. Protein: CASSSTVEAFF.

In its sample, this clonotype was seen a few times. The chain couples TRBV12-3 or TRBV12-4 to TRBJ1-2; tentative D call: TRBD1 (5 bases). The CDR3 loop spans 13 amino acids. V lost 3 bases to trimming and J lost 7 bases, with 12 bases between them. CDR3 coding DNA: TGTGCCAGCAGTTTCGGGGCAGTCGGTGGCTACACCTTC. This translates into CASSFGAVGGYTF.

This clonotype is a singleton in its sample. The chain uses TRBV3-1 and TRBJ1-2; D gene unclear. V was pared by 1 base and J by 8 bases, with 17 bases between. From germline, CDR1 is LGHDT and CDR2 YNNKEL (reference sequence). The CDR3 runs 15 residues. CDR3 in amino acids: CASSQGGSWASGYTF. The CDR3, as DNA: TGTGCCAGCAGCCAAGGCGGGAGTTGGGCGTCCGGCTACACCTTC.

This chain uses TRBV18 with TRBJ1-2, with 7 bases lining up with TRBD1. The CDR3 has 15 amino acids. Losses at the gene ends were 6 bases for V and 5 bases for J; bases not matched to a gene: 12. Germline lookup yields CDR1 KGHSH and CDR2 LQKENI. Here the CDR3 reads CASSPRTDRIYGYTF. The CDR3 DNA follows: TGTGCCAGCTCCCCCCGGACGGACAGGATTTATGGCTACACCTTC.

This clonotype was counted a few times. In DNA, the CDR3 is TGTGCCAGCAGTGACGGGACAGGGAAAAGGGATGAGCAGTTCTTC. Translated: CASSDGTGKRDEQFF. The chain couples TRBV12-3 or TRBV12-4 to TRBJ2-1, with 9 positions matching TRBD1. CDR3 length equals 15 residues. The junction had 10 bases not matched to a gene; V was cut back by 5 bases and J by 8 bases.

This clonotype has a handful of counts. The chain recombines TRBV20-1 with TRBJ2-7, with 8 bases lining up with TRBD2. Germline CDR1 DFQATT, CDR2 SNEGSKA (reference sequence). The junction had 6 bases not matched to a gene; V was cut back by 5 bases and J by 3 bases. The CDR3 runs to 13 residues. The CDR3 protein is CSAVAGTNYEQYF. CDR3 in DNA: TGCAGTGCTGTAGCGGGAACTAACTACGAGCAGTACTTC.

The V and J genes are TRBV7-2 and TRBJ2-2; the match to TRBD2 covers 11 bases. Germline CDR1 SGHTA, CDR2 FQGNSA. The CDR3 has 18 residues. Trimming at V came to 0 bases and at J to 3 bases, leaving 6 bases not matched to a gene. The CDR3 nucleotides read TGTGCCAGCAGCTTAGCCCTTAGCGGGGGGGCCTACACCGGGGAGCTGTTTTTT. This translates into CASSLALSGGAYTGELFF.